The following is a TCR beta chain sequence with its context. TCR beta CDR3 sequences were amplified from RNA transcripts. TCR CDR3 underwent first-round RT-PCR with the HTBI primer set. Via MiXCR, TCRdb re-called the multiplex PCR reads, giving one row per CDR3 protein. The sample consists of 500,000 to 800,000 distinct CDR3 sequences, less than 45% of them appearing once. The CDR3 has 18 amino acids. Germline V gene data show CDR1 as SGHAT and CDR2 as FQDESV (reference sequence). The junction had 15 bases not matched to a gene; V was cut back by 0 bases and J by 5 bases. These data originate in a study of T cells in Graves' hyperthyroidism and ophthalmopathy.

Sequencing was performed on peripheral blood or thyroid tissue (not recorded which). This chain links TRBV11-1 with TRBJ2-5; 7 bases match TRBD1. The origin of this receptor is an adult man with Graves' disease, either hyperthyroidism or ophthalmopathy (not recorded which). This CDR3 is CASSLAGQGVGWYETQYF. The CDR3 nucleotides read TGTGCCAGCAGCTTAGCTGGGCAGGGGGTCGGTTGGTATGAGACCCAGTACTTC.